The source of this TCR beta chain is a study of blood T cell repertoires in COVID-19. As for the study in general: Collection of acute and convalescent COVID-19 samples took place in the United States, Italy and Spain. T cells, B-cell-depleted T cells, or PBMCs supplied cDNA or gDNA.

Authors' methods: Cell counts per sample came from amplifying reference gene primers. Generated by immunoSEQ multiplex PCR, the TCRdb table keeps only in-frame clones and is missing some. The V and J calls and clone size were taken over from that table, and D and trimming were inferred from the DNA. Of approximately 150,000 clones listed, 84% are singletons. One Seattle source followed patients from active infection through their disease course. The sequenced sample consisted of peripheral blood. This TCR came from a woman older than 75 with COVID-19, enrolled during active disease.

CDR3 loop: CASSTRQGGETQYF. The CDR3 DNA sequence: TGCGCCAGCAGCACCCGGCAGGGAGGAGAGACCCAGTACTTC. The chain is built from TRBV5-1 and TRBJ2-5, with D tentatively TRBD2 (6 bases). Trimming removed 4 bases from V and 4 bases from J, with 14 bases in between. The CDR3 contains 14 residues. CDR1 is SGHRS and CDR2 is YFSETQ in the germline V gene.